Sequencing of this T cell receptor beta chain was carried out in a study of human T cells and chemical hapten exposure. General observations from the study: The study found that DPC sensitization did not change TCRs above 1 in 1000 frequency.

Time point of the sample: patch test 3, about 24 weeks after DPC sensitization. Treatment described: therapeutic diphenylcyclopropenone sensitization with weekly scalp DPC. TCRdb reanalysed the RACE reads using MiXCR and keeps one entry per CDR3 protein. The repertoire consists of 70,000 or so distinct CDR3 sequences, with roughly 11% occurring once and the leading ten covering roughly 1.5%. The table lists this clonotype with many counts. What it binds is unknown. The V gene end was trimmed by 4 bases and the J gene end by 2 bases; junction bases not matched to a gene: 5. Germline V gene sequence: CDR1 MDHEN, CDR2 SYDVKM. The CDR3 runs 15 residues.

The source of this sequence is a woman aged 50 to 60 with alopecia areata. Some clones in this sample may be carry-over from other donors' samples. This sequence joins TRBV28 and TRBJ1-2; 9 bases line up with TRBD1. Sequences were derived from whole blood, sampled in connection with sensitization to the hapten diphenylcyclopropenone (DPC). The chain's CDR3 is CASSSPTGGNYGYTF. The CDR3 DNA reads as TGTGCCAGCAGTTCCCCTACAGGGGGCAACTATGGCTACACCTTC.